This TCR beta chain comes out of a study of T cells in tuberculosis. Latent tuberculosis screening used tuberculin skin test and IGRA at entry. V shed 3 bases, J shed 6 bases, and the junction held 6 bases outside the gene matches. Germline CDR1 is SGHTA and CDR2 is FQGNSA. CDR3 size: 14 residues. Only in-frame clones appear in the TCRdb table, and some are missing; sequencing was by immunoSEQ multiplex PCR. The sample lists tens of thousands of clones, around nine tenths occurring once. The clonotype comes from a donor aged 10-30 years with latent tuberculosis or without tuberculosis infection. Some clones in this sample may be carry-over from other donors' samples. The chain links TRBV7-2 to TRBJ2-7; 9 bases are shared with TRBD2. Sequencing input: PBMCs. This chain's CDR3 is CASSLGLASGEQYF. CDR3 bases: TGTGCCAGCAGCTTGGGACTAGCTTCCGGCGAGCAGTACTTC.